These 3 T cell receptor beta chains were sequenced from one sample in a study of human T cells and chemical hapten exposure. TCRdb reanalysed the RACE reads using MiXCR and keeps one entry per CDR3 protein. The sample holds fewer than 85,000 distinct CDR3 sequences, 11% seen once. The time point: patch test 2, 6 weeks after DPC sensitization. Treatment indicated: therapeutic diphenylcyclopropenone sensitization with weekly scalp DPC. Sequencing used whole blood, obtained in connection with sensitization to the hapten diphenylcyclopropenone (DPC). These receptors were collected from a man in his late teens or twenties with alopecia areata. Some clones in this sample may be carry-over from other donors' samples.

This clonotype appeared a few times. The chain joins TRBV20-1 to TRBJ1-6, with 7 bases identical to TRBD1. J lost 11 bases, V lost 3 bases, and 7 bases had no gene match. The CDR3 consists of 13 residues. The V gene's germline CDR1 is DFQATT and CDR2 SNEGSKA (reference sequence). CDR3 sequence: CSARDQTGTPLHF. CDR3 bases: TGCAGTGCTAGGGACCAGACAGGGACACCCCTCCACTTT.

This clonotype has only a few counts. The chain combines TRBV4-2 with TRBJ2-7; D remains unclear. V lost 4 bases and J 2 bases, leaving 12 bases between the germline ends. CDR3 size: 14 residues. The germline CDR1 and CDR2 sequences are LGHNA and YNFKEQ. The CDR3 loop reads CASSRPQSTYEQYF. CDR3 bases: TGTGCCAGCAGCCGGCCTCAGTCTACCTACGAGCAGTACTTC.

The rearrangement links TRBV6-4 to TRBJ2-1; 8 bases agree with TRBD1. The germline gives CDR1 MRHNA, CDR2 SNTAGT. The trim removed 3 bases at V and 8 bases at J, leaving 6 bases unmatched. The CDR3 sequence is 14 residues long. The CDR3 region has the DNA TGTGCCAGCAGTGAGACAGGGGCCGTCGATGAGCAGTTCTTC. Its translation is CASSETGAVDEQFF.